These 10 T cell receptor beta chains were sequenced from one sample in a study of STAT3 mutations in large granular lymphocyte leukemia. Whole-study findings and limits: Every T-LGLL patient had at least one immunodominant TCRbeta clonotype.

Generated by immunoSEQ multiplex PCR, the TCRdb table keeps only in-frame clones and is missing some. The sample consists of 35,000 to 50,000 clones, about 81% of them appearing once. Antigen specificity for these receptors is unknown. The specimen was PBMCs. The receptors come from a human donor with T large granular lymphocyte leukemia. Some clones in this sample may be carry-over from other donors' samples.

This rearrangement joins TRBV18 to TRBJ2-1; no reliable D call. The V gene's germline CDR1 is KGHSH and CDR2 LQKENI. This CDR3 spans 15 amino acids. V was cut by 1 base and J by 4 bases, with 11 bases left in between. This CDR3 is CASSPQPNGYNEQFF. The CDR3 DNA reads as TGTGCCAGCTCACCACAGCCGAACGGTTACAATGAGCAGTTCTTC.

The chain couples TRBV28 to TRBJ1-5; D gene uncertain. The CDR3 length is 13 residues. Germline V gene data show CDR1 as MDHEN and CDR2 as SYDVKM. The V and J ends lost 6 bases and 4 bases respectively, with 10 bases between them. CDR3 protein: CASSLDENQPQHF. CDR3 coding DNA: TGTGCCAGCAGCCTGGACGAGAATCAGCCCCAGCATTTT.

The chain uses TRBV28 and TRBJ2-2; D not resolved. V dropped 7 bases and J dropped 1 base, with 4 bases sitting between them. This CDR3 has 12 amino acids. CDR1 and CDR2 from the germline V gene are MDHEN and SYDVKM. CDR3 sequence reads: CASTRNTGELFF. CDR3 nucleotide sequence: TGTGCCAGCACCAGGAACACCGGGGAGCTGTTTTTT.

The chain is built from TRBV19 and TRBJ2-2; D remains unclear. V lost 7 bases, J lost 7 bases, and 16 bases lay in between. This CDR3 has 14 amino acids. Germline loops: CDR1 LNHDA, CDR2 SQIVND (reference sequence). CDR3 residues: CASTSPWLGGELFF. CDR3 bases: TGTGCCAGTACCTCTCCCTGGCTGGGCGGGGAGCTGTTTTTT.

The rearrangement links TRBV28 to TRBJ1-1; D remains ambiguous. CDR3 length equals 16 residues. Between the trimmed V and J ends, which lost 5 bases and 10 bases, there was a span of 26 bases. Germline values: CDR1 MDHEN, CDR2 SYDVKM. The CDR3 is CASSTPSTTKWLGAFF. The DNA for the CDR3 is TGTGCCAGCAGTACCCCTTCTACAACGAAGTGGCTTGGAGCTTTCTTT. The whole variable domain, remainder taken from reference TRBV28 and TRBJ1-1, is DVKVTQSSRYLVKRTGEKVFLECVQDMDHENMFWYRQDPGLGLRLIYFSYDVKMKEKGDIPEGYSVSREKKERFSLILESASTNQTSMYLCASSTPSTTKWLGAFFGQGTRLTVV.

This clone was observed a handful of times. V gene TRBV2 combines with J gene TRBJ1-4; 8 bases map to TRBD1. The CDR3 runs 13 residues. Germline CDR1 is SNHLY and CDR2 is FYNNEI. J gave up 8 bases and V 10 bases, and 9 bases lay outside the gene matches. CDR3 in amino acids: CATATGVREKLFF. As DNA, the CDR3 is TGTGCCACCGCGACAGGGGTAAGGGAAAAACTGTTTTTT.

The J gene is TRBJ1-4, the V gene TRBV29-1; D remains ambiguous. Germline lookup yields CDR1 SQVTM and CDR2 ANQGSEA. There are 14 residues in the CDR3. The V end lost 4 bases, the J end lost 6 bases, and 15 bases lay between the germline ends. CDR3 nucleotide sequence: TGCAGCGTTGGTCTCGGGCGGCATCATGAAAAACTGTTTTTT. This gives the protein CSVGLGRHHEKLFF. Full variable domain (remainder filled in from reference TRBV29-1 and TRBJ1-4): SAVISQKPSRDICQRGTSLTIQCQVDSQVTMMFWYRQQPGQSLTLIATANQGSEATYESGFVIDKFPISRPNLTFSTLTVSNMSPEDSSIYLCSVGLGRHHEKLFFGSGTQLSVL.

The chain is built from TRBV2 and TRBJ2-1; the D is unclear. Germline assignment: CDR1 SNHLY and CDR2 FYNNEI. V gave up 2 bases and J gave up 1 base, with 6 bases separating them. The CDR3 totals 14 residues. The CDR3 DNA reads as TGTGCCAGCAGTGAACAACCATCCTACAATGAGCAGTTCTTC. Translation: CASSEQPSYNEQFF. The variable domain in full, with the rest retrieved from reference TRBV2 and TRBJ2-1, is EPEVTQTPSHQVTQMGQEVILRCVPISNHLYFYWYRQILGQKVEFLVSFYNNEISEKSEIFDDQFSVERPDGSNFTLKIRSTKLEDSAMYFCASSEQPSYNEQFFGPGTRLTVL.

The gene calls are TRBV18 and TRBJ2-3; D gene unclear. V was clipped by 2 bases and J by 8 bases, with 11 bases between them. The CDR3 contains 13 residues. Germline V lookup: CDR1 KGHSH, CDR2 LQKENI. CDR3 sequence: CASSPGEERTQYF. For the CDR3, the DNA is TGTGCCAGCTCACCAGGGGAAGAGCGTACGCAGTATTTT.

Notes on this clone: Other nucleotide sequences in the sample specify the same CDR3. The rearrangement joins TRBV18 to TRBJ1-5; possible D gene TRBD1, 5 bases. CDR1 is KGHSH, CDR2 LQKENI, per germline. Trimming took off 1 base at V and 2 bases at J, with 9 bases between the two ends. The CDR3 has 15 amino acids. This CDR3 is CASSPQGSGNQPQHF. DNA of the CDR3: TGTGCCAGCTCACCACAGGGGTCCGGCAATCAGCCCCAGCATTTT.